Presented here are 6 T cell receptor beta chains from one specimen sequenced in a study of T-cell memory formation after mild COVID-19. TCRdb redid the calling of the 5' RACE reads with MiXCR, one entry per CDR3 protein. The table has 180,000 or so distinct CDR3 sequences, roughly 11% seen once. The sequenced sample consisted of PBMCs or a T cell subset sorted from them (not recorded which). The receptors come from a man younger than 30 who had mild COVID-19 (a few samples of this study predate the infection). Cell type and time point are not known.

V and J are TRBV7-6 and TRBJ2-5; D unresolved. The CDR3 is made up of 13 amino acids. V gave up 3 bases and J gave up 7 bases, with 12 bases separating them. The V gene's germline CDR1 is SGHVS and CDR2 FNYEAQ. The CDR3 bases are TGTGCCAGCAGCTTGGAGCAGACGGGGACCCAGTACTTC. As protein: CASSLEQTGTQYF. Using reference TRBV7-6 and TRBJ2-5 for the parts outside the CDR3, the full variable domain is GAGVSQSPRYKVTKRGQDVALRCDPISGHVSLYWYRQALGQGPEFLTYFNYEAQQDKSGLPNDRFSAERPEGSISTLTIQRTEQRDSAMYRCASSLEQTGTQYFGPGTRLLVL.

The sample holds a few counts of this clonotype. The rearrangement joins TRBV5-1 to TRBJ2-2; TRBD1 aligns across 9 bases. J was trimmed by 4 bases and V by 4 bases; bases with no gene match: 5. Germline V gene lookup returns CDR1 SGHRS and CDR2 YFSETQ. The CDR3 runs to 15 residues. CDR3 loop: CASSRGTGPTGELFF. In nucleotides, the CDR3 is TGCGCCAGCAGCCGCGGGACAGGGCCCACCGGGGAGCTGTTTTTT.

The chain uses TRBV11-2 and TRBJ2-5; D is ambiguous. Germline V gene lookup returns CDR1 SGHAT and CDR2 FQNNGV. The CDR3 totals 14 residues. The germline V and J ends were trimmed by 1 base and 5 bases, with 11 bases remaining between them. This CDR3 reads CASSLGWTSETQYF. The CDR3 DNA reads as TGTGCCAGCAGCTTAGGGTGGACGTCGGAGACCCAGTACTTC.

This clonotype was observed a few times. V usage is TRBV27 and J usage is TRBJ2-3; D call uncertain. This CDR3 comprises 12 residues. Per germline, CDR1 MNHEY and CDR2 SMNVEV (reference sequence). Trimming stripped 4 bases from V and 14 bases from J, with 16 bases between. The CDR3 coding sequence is TGTGCCAGCAGTTCTTACACGGATAGAAGGTATTTT. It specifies CASSSYTDRRYF.

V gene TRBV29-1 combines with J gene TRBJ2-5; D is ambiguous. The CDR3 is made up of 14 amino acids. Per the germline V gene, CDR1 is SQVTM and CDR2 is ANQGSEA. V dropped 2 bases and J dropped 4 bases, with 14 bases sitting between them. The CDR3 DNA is TGCAGCGTTGAACTTCCCTCCGTTGGAGAGACCCAGTACTTC. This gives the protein CSVELPSVGETQYF. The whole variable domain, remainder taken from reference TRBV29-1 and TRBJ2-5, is SAVISQKPSRDICQRGTSLTIQCQVDSQVTMMFWYRQQPGQSLTLIATANQGSEATYESGFVIDKFPISRPNLTFSTLTVSNMSPEDSSIYLCSVELPSVGETQYFGPGTRLLVL.

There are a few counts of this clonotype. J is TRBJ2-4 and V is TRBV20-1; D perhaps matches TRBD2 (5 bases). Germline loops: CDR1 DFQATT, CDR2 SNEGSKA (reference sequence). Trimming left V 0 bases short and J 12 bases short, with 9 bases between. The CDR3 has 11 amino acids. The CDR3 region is CSAREGRGQYF. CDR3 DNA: TGCAGTGCTAGAGAAGGTCGGGGTCAGTACTTC.